The clone carrying this T cell receptor (beta chain) was recorded once. This entry belongs to a study of blood T cell repertoires in COVID-19. In the authors' workflow: By means of reference gene primer amplification, nucleated cell counts were estimated. TCRdb's copy holds only in-frame clones and misses some; the assay was immunoSEQ multiplex PCR. V and J calls and clone size are copied from that table; D and trimming were computed from the DNA. The table includes approximately 220,000 clones, roughly four fifths detected once. V was trimmed by 2 bases and J by 3 bases, leaving 11 bases between them. The CDR3 loop spans 15 amino acids. CDR1 and CDR2 from the germline V gene are SEHNR and FQNEAQ (reference sequence).

Material for sequencing was peripheral blood. V is TRBV7-9 and J is TRBJ1-5; D not resolved. The clonotype was recovered from a woman in her sixties or seventies with acute or convalescent COVID-19. DNA for the CDR3: TGTGCCAGCAGCTTAAGCGGAGGTTTCAATCAGCCCCAGCATTTT. It encodes CASSLSGGFNQPQHF.